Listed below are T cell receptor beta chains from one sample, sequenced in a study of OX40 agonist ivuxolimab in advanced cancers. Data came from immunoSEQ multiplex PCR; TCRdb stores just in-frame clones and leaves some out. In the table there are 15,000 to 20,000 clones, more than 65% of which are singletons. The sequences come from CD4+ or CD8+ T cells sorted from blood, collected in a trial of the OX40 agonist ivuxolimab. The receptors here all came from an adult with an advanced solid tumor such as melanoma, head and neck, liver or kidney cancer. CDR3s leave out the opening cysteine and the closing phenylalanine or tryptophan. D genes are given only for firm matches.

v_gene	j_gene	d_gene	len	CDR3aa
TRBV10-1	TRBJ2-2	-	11	ASSLSNTGELF
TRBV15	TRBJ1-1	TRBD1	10	ATRQGDTEAF
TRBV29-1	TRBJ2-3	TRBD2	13	SITSGSYGTDTQY
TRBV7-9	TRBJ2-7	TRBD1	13	ASSRVQGASYEQY
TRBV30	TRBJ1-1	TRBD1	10	AWNRGNTEAF
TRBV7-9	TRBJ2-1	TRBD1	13	ASSLLQGGFDEQF
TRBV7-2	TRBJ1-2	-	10	ASSLVGYGYT
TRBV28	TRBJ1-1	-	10	ASSLGAGEAF
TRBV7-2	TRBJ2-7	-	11	ASSFTTAYEQY
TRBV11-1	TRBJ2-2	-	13	ASSSGGSATGELF
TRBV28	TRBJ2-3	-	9	ASSFVDTQY
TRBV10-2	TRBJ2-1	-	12	ASIRAGEGYEQF
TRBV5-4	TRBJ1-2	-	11	ASSYWQTYGYT
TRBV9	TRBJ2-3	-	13	ASSVNPGPGVTQY
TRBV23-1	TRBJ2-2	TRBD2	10	GSGRGDGELF
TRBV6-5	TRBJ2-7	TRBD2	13	ASSYLRETAYEQY